A single T cell receptor (beta chain) is shown here with its context. Its antigen target is currently unknown. Base qualities were left out, and no much larger clone turns up one base away. The record originates from a study of blood T cells in healthy people across ages (dated by TCRdb to the mid-2010s). For the study in its entirety: In model experiments, template switching captured about one uniquely barcoded TCR beta cDNA molecule for every two T cells. The donors were split into four age groups: young (average 16 years), middle-aged (about 40), aged (more than 55) and long-lived (82). The study analyzed two additional independent replicas of 1 million unique cDNA reads from the same blood draw for two donors, one aged 18 to 29 and one aged 80 or older. Using deep sequencing normalized with unique cDNA molecular identifiers, the study measured how TCR beta repertoire diversity changes with age.

Receptor amplification or capture employed 5' RACE. Sequencing was performed on an Illumina HiSeq 2500. A second 7 to 11 cycle PCR used a sample-barcoded 5' primer and a J-beta primer mix. A template-switch 5' adaptor carrying 12 random nucleotides introduced a unique molecular identifier onto each TCR beta cDNA molecule. Each sample yielded at least 2.5 million CDR3-containing paired-end reads. All of the RNA was converted into first-strand cDNA using the Mint cDNA synthesis kit, with a TRBC-specific oligonucleotide serving as the primer. All cDNA was treated with uracil-DNA glycosylase and then went through a first 18-cycle PCR with the universal primers M1SS and BC2_uni_R. Per the authors' processing: For normalization, 1 million high-quality reads, each with a distinct molecular identifier, were randomly selected from each sample. Reads sharing molecular identifiers were discarded rather than binned into consensus sequences. MiTCR, run with a Q25 quality threshold and the strictest error-elimination algorithm, handled CDR3 identification, clonotype clustering and error correction. A nonparametric unseen species model using Euler transformation provided a lower-bound estimate of total TCR beta diversity. TCRdb reran the public reads through fastp at Q25 and MiXCR, keeping productive beta chains. Merged by CDR3 protein, the rows form single entries marked with the most common genes and DNA. The V and J calls come from TCRdb's annotation, not from the publication. This sample has around 780,000 distinct CDR3 sequences in its table, and around a quarter of those were observed once. 3% of the sample is in the top ten clones.

The germline V gene gives CDR1 as SGHVS and CDR2 as FNYEAQ. CDR3 length: 16 amino acids, cysteine to phenylalanine. Only the CDR3 DNA stays, 48 bases, in frame from base 1. Trimmed from V: 5 bases; trimmed from J: 4 bases; junction bases lacking a gene match: 8. The donors were 40 or so Caucasian individuals from Russia, aged roughly 6 to 100 years, who were systemically healthy. Each donor gave approximately 9.4 milliliters of peripheral blood, drawn into EDTA-treated Vacutainer tubes. Ficoll-Paque density-gradient centrifugation was used to isolate PBMCs, with at least 6.5 million per sample. Trizol reagent was used to extract total RNA from PBMCs, with at least 6 micrograms per sample. Naive CD45RAhigh/CD27high T cell percentages were measured by flow cytometry on a PBMC aliquot from every donor. Here is what the overall study found, with its caveats: Because donor CMV infection status was unknown, age-related changes in expanded clonotypes were potentially confounded. Compared with the aged group, the long-lived group had more naive CD4+ T cells, fewer expanded clones and increased TCR diversity, suggesting age selection. Since profiling was done on bulk unsorted PBMCs, naive and antigen-experienced compartments could not be conclusively compared. A strong correlation was found between observed TCR beta diversity and the percentage of naive T cells measured by flow cytometry. Observed TCR beta diversity per million T cells fell roughly linearly with age, and a significant reduction was already apparent by age around 36. Total diversity estimates from one million sequenced T cells were considered lower bounds and underestimates.

This same sample was also taken into another study, of T cells of mothers and their children. From that second study: Nine systemically healthy Caucasian individuals, comprising three mothers and their six children, were included as donors. cDNA synthesis consumed the entire amount of extracted RNA, loaded at approximately 1.6 ug RNA in each 15 ul reaction. In the second PCR, the M1S primer introduced both the sample barcodes and 2-4 random nucleotides. More than 8 million TCR beta CDR3 reads were obtained from each mother, and millions of reads were obtained from each child. In both related and unrelated pairs, thymic selection shapes the output of TCR recombination in a similar way, with inherited differences having only a minor effect. Related mother-child pairs always showed normalized repertoire overlap that was slightly higher than in unrelated mother-child pairs, though the difference was never significant. No persistent microchimeric T cell clones were found, with a detection sensitivity of roughly 99 clones per million clonotypes. The study used deep NGS to compare TCR beta repertoires of mothers and children, seeking features distinguishing related mother-child pairs from unrelated individuals. The mean age was about 38 +/- 4 years for the mothers and around 10 +/- 4 years for the children. After adapter ligation with NEBNext reagents, the libraries were sequenced on Illumina HiSeq 2000 with 100+100 nt paired-end reads. To prevent cross-contamination, the mother and child libraries were prepared one month apart and sequenced in separate runs. For each donor, somewhere between about 450,000 and 2,000,000 distinct TCR beta clonotypes were identified. Naive TCR beta clonotypes were estimated from low-frequency clonotypes matched to each donor's FACS-determined naive share, without sorting.

The V and J genes are TRBV7-6 and TRBJ2-2; TRBD1 matches 9 bases in the middle. Specimen: blood. This clonotype originated in a boy between 10 and 17 years old in good health. The DNA sequence follows: TGTGCCAGCAGCCGGGGACAGGGAGGAGTCACCGGGGAGCTGTTTTTT. This encodes CASSRGQGGVTGELFF.